The 18 T cell receptor beta chains given below trace back to one sample, sequenced in a study of blood T cell repertoires in COVID-19. Profiled with immunoSEQ multiplex PCR; TCRdb holds only in-frame clones, not every one. The repertoire holds about 72,000 clones, with over 85% as singletons. Source material: peripheral blood. Receptor source: a human donor in a cohort sampled during active COVID-19.

The chain joins TRBV27 to TRBJ2-1; D call uncertain. Germline lookup yields CDR1 MNHEY and CDR2 SMNVEV (reference sequence). This CDR3 spans 15 amino acids. V was pared by 6 bases and J by 0 bases, with 12 bases between. The CDR3 reads CASSPFHSSYNEQFF. CDR3 sequence (DNA): TGTGCCAGCAGCCCTTTTCATAGCTCCTACAATGAGCAGTTCTTC.

This chain connects TRBV4-2 to TRBJ2-7; TRBD1 matches at 7 bases. This CDR3 is built from 14 residues. The germline V gene has CDR1 LGHNA and CDR2 YNFKEQ. Trimming cost V 1 base and J 3 bases; bases outside gene matches: 3. The CDR3 region is CASSQVQGRYEQYF. The CDR3 coding sequence is TGTGCCAGCAGCCAAGTACAGGGGCGCTACGAGCAGTACTTC.

This chain joins TRBV10-1 and TRBJ2-7, with a tentative D call TRBD2 (6 bases). The CDR3 runs to 14 residues. V lost 8 bases to trimming and J lost 3 bases, with 17 bases between them. Per the germline V gene, CDR1 is WNHNN and CDR2 is SYGVQD (reference sequence). The CDR3 coding sequence is TGCGCCAGCCCCGTTCCGGGGGACGGCTACGAGCAGTACTTC. Amino acid sequence: CASPVPGDGYEQYF.

This chain links TRBV10-3 with TRBJ1-1; D not resolved. Germline V gene lookup returns CDR1 ENHRY and CDR2 SYGVKD. The V and J ends lost 7 bases and 2 bases respectively, with 14 bases between them. The CDR3 spans 14 residues. Here the CDR3 DNA reads TGTGCCATCAAAGAGCGACCCGATAACACTGAAGCTTTCTTT. Protein product: CAIKERPDNTEAFF.

The chain links TRBV6-5 to TRBJ2-7; TRBD1 matches 7 bases. CDR3 size: 15 residues. The germline CDR1 and CDR2 sequences are MNHEY and SVGAGI. J lost 1 base, V lost 0 bases, and 3 bases had no gene match. Written as DNA, the CDR3 is TGTGCCAGCAGTTACTCCCGACAGGGTTCCTACGAGCAGTACTTC. This gives the protein CASSYSRQGSYEQYF.

The chain links TRBV2 to TRBJ2-3; weak D call: TRBD2 (6 bases). V lost 0 bases and J 0 bases, leaving 19 bases between the germline ends. The CDR3 is 19 amino acids. CDR1 is SNHLY, CDR2 FYNNEI, per germline. The CDR3 spells CASSEAMGSGLTSTDTQYF. In nucleotides, the CDR3 is TGTGCCAGCAGTGAAGCGATGGGGAGCGGGTTGACTAGCACAGATACGCAGTATTTT.

The chain employs TRBV28 and TRBJ2-2; 8 bases align to TRBD2. J was trimmed by 2 bases and V by 5 bases; bases with no gene match: 4. Per the germline V gene, CDR1 is MDHEN and CDR2 is SYDVKM. This CDR3 is 15 amino acids long. CDR3 residues: CASSGAGANTGELFF. CDR3 nucleotides: TGTGCCAGCAGTGGAGCGGGGGCAAACACCGGGGAGCTGTTTTTT.

A note on this clone: This sample also contains other DNA sequences that code for the same CDR3. CDR3 coding DNA: TGTGCCAGCAGCTTAGTTGCGGTTCCGGAGCTGTTTTTT. It codes for CASSLVAVPELFF. The chain combines TRBV7-2 with TRBJ2-2, with unresolved D. With 1 base removed from V and 10 bases from J, the gap between germline ends came to 10 bases. This CDR3 contains 13 residues. From germline, CDR1 is SGHTA and CDR2 FQGNSA. The full variable domain, completed using reference TRBV7-2 and TRBJ2-2, is GAGVSQSPSNKVTEKGKDVELRCDPISGHTALYWYRQSLGQGLEFLIYFQGNSAPDKSGLPSDRFSAERTGGSVSTLTIQRTQQEDSAVYLCASSLVAVPELFFGEGSRLTVL.

The chain recombines TRBV28 with TRBJ1-1; possibly TRBD1 for D (6 bases). The CDR3 contains 14 residues. Germline CDR1 and CDR2: MDHEN and SYDVKM. V was clipped by 10 bases and J by 7 bases, with 22 bases between them. Here the CDR3 DNA reads TGTGCCACCTTCCCAGGGGTTGTCGTCGGTGAAGCTTTCTTT. This encodes CATFPGVVVGEAFF.

The chain combines TRBV6-2 or TRBV6-3 with TRBJ2-5; the D gene is possibly TRBD2 (5 bases). This CDR3 is built from 12 residues. The ends were cut back, 5 bases at V and 7 bases at J, with 11 bases in the middle. Per the germline V gene, CDR1 is MNHEY and CDR2 is SVGEGT. The CDR3, as DNA: TGTGCCAGCAGTGAGCGTCGGGGGACCCAGTACTTC. Its protein product is CASSERRGTQYF.

The table lists this clone with a count of one. The chain combines TRBV6-1 with TRBJ1-5; no reliable D call. This CDR3 region has 15 residues. Germline V CDR1 and CDR2: MNHNS, SASEGT. Trimming pared 1 base from V and 0 bases from J, leaving 7 bases between. The CDR3 here is CASSEGFSSNQPQHF. For the CDR3, the DNA is TGTGCCAGCAGTGAAGGCTTCAGTAGCAATCAGCCCCAGCATTTT.

The chain carries TRBV4-2 and TRBJ2-3, with TRBD2 matching over 9 bases. The CDR3 is 17 residues long. Trimming removed 4 bases from V and 4 bases from J; junction bases left unmatched: 12. The germline gives CDR1 LGHNA, CDR2 YNFKEQ. In DNA form, the CDR3 reads TGTGCCAGCAGCCCCGTAGGTCTAGCGGGAAAATCAGATACGCAGTATTTT. Its translation is CASSPVGLAGKSDTQYF.

This chain uses TRBV5-1 with TRBJ1-1; TRBD1 aligns across 8 bases. CDR1 is SGHRS, CDR2 YFSETQ, per germline. The CDR3 consists of 13 residues. J gave up 6 bases and V 3 bases, and 4 bases lay outside the gene matches. The CDR3 region is CASSWTGSPEAFF. DNA of the CDR3: TGCGCCAGCAGCTGGACAGGGTCTCCTGAAGCTTTCTTT.

J is TRBJ1-2 and V is TRBV19; 9 nucleotides agree with TRBD1. Germline values: CDR1 LNHDA, CDR2 SQIVND (reference sequence). Trimming cost V 5 bases and J 5 bases; bases outside gene matches: 9. The CDR3 has 15 residues. This CDR3 is CASSPGQGKAYGYTF. In DNA, the CDR3 is TGTGCCAGTAGTCCCGGACAGGGGAAAGCGTATGGCTACACCTTC.

V gene TRBV7-3 combines with J gene TRBJ1-1; 7 nucleotides line up with TRBD1. The V gene's germline CDR1 is SGHTA and CDR2 FQGTGA. CDR3 length: 16 amino acids. The V and J ends lost 5 bases and 7 bases, in that order; junction bases with no gene match: 16. Here the CDR3 reads CASSQSPGGKVDEAFF. The CDR3 nucleotides read TGTGCCAGCAGCCAATCACCAGGGGGGAAGGTTGATGAAGCTTTCTTT.

This clone was observed at least ten times. V usage is TRBV6-1 and J usage is TRBJ2-2; 10 bases fit TRBD2. Trimming removed 0 bases from V and 1 base from J; junction bases left unmatched: 5. The germline CDR1 and CDR2 sequences are MNHNS and SASEGT. The CDR3 runs 18 residues. CDR3 DNA: TGTGCCAGCAGTGAAGCTCCAAGGACTAGCGGGAACACCGGGGAGCTGTTTTTT. Residues: CASSEAPRTSGNTGELFF.

The chain is built from TRBV4-2 and TRBJ2-1; a weak D match, TRBD2 (6 bases). The germline gives CDR1 LGHNA, CDR2 YNFKEQ. V was trimmed by 0 bases and J by 0 bases, leaving 15 bases between them. The CDR3 length is 18 residues. The CDR3 DNA follows: TGTGCCAGCAGCCAAGACAAAGAGCGGGTAAGCTCCTACAATGAGCAGTTCTTC. This translates into CASSQDKERVSSYNEQFF.

Only a few counts were recorded for this clone. The chain recombines TRBV30 with TRBJ2-7, with D tentatively TRBD1 (6 bases). Germline CDR1 reads GTSNPN; CDR2 reads SVGIG (reference sequence). Deletions cut 0 bases from V and 10 bases from J, with 19 bases between. The CDR3 totals 14 residues. CDR3 sequence: CAWSVSGVWGHQYF. CDR3 in DNA: TGTGCCTGGAGTGTTTCCGGTGTTTGGGGACATCAGTACTTC.